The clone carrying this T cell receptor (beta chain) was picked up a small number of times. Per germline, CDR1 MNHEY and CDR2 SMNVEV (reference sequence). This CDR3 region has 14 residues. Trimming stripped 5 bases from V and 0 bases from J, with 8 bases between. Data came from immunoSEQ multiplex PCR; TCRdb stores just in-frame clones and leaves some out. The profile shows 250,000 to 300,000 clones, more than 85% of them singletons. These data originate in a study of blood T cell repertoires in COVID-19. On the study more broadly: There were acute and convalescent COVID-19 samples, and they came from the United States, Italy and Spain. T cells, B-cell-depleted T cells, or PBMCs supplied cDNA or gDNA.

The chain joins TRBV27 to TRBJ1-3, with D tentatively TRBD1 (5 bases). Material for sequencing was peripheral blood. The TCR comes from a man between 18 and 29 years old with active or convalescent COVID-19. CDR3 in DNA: TGTGCCAGCAGTCCCAGGGTCTCTGGAAACACCATATATTTT. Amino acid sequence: CASSPRVSGNTIYF.